These T cell receptor beta chains were read from a single sample in a study of shared clonotypes between healthy human individuals. The method was immunoSEQ multiplex PCR; TCRdb's version includes in-frame clones alone and lacks a portion of them. The data hold approximately 600,000 clones, with 95% observed a single time. Input material: naive CD8+ T cells sorted from blood. These TCRs come from a woman aged 25 to 39 in good health. CDR3s include the opening cysteine and the closing phenylalanine or tryptophan. D genes are given only for firm matches. The size of a clone is reported for some rows only, either as once, few or many, or as a class for expanded clones.

-,-,TRBV27,TRBJ2-2,CASSLSPRVPGELFF,TGTGCCAGCAGTTTATCCCCCAGGGTCCCCGGGGAGCTGTTTTTT
-,-,TRBV6-5,TRBJ2-2,CASSYSTGPTTELFF,TGTGCCAGCAGTTACTCGACGGGACCAACTACGGAGCTGTTTTTT
-,-,TRBV11-2,TRBJ2-7,CASSLDPPGPYEQYF,TGTGCCAGCAGCTTAGATCCACCGGGGCCCTACGAGCAGTACTTC
-,-,TRBV28,TRBJ2-3,CASSLAAKARADTQYF,TGTGCCAGCAGTTTAGCCGCGAAGGCACGGGCAGATACGCAGTATTTT
-,-,TRBV27,TRBJ1-5,CASSLLGNQPQHF,TGTGCCAGCAGTTTATTGGGGAATCAGCCCCAGCATTTT
-,once,TRBV5-4,TRBJ2-2,CASSFDREAPGELFF,TGTGCCAGCAGCTTCGACAGGGAGGCTCCTGGGGAGCTGTTTTTT
-,-,TRBV28,TRBJ2-3,CASLAQGPRTDTQYF,TGTGCCAGCCTGGCCCAGGGACCGAGGACAGATACGCAGTATTTT
-,-,TRBV9,TRBJ2-3,CASSVERREGTDTQYF,TGTGCCAGCAGCGTAGAGCGTCGAGAGGGCACAGATACGCAGTATTTT
-,-,TRBV7-9,TRBJ2-5,CASSSPLQGRGETQYF,TGTGCCAGCAGCTCACCTCTACAGGGTAGAGGGGAGACCCAGTACTTC
-,-,TRBV7-9,TRBJ2-7,CASSLAQGSLYEQYF,TGTGCCAGCAGCTTAGCGCAGGGAAGCTTGTACGAGCAGTACTTC
TRBD1,-,TRBV7-9,TRBJ2-7,CASSYGQGTEQYF,TGTGCCAGCAGCTACGGACAGGGAACCGAGCAGTACTTC
-,-,TRBV7-9,TRBJ1-2,CASSSLTGYYGYTF,TGTGCCAGCAGCTCGCTGACAGGCTACTATGGCTACACCTTC
-,-,TRBV11-2,TRBJ2-5,CASSQDMGTETQYF,TGTGCCAGCAGCCAAGATATGGGGACAGAGACCCAGTACTTC
-,once,TRBV7-9,TRBJ2-7,CASSYTDGNYEQYF,TGTGCCAGCAGCTATACCGACGGTAACTACGAGCAGTACTTC
-,few,TRBV19,TRBJ1-5,CASSIEYQPQHF,TGTGCCAGTAGTATAGAATATCAGCCCCAGCATTTT
TRBD2,-,TRBV11-2,TRBJ2-7,CASSTGLAETYEQYF,TGTGCCAGCAGTACGGGACTAGCGGAAACCTACGAGCAGTACTTC
TRBD1,once,TRBV10-3,TRBJ2-2,CAISGDRSNTGELFF,TGTGCCATCAGTGGGGACAGGTCGAACACCGGGGAGCTGTTTTTT
-,-,TRBV10-1,TRBJ2-3,CASSESLAGTDTQYF,TGCGCCAGCAGTGAGTCTCTGGCAGGCACAGATACGCAGTATTTT
-,few,TRBV2,TRBJ1-2,CASSGGQRAYTF,TGTGCCAGCAGTGGCGGACAGCGGGCCTACACCTTC
-,-,TRBV11-2,TRBJ2-4,CASRGRDRWDIQYF,TGTGCCAGCAGGGGACGAGACCGGTGGGACATTCAGTACTTC
-,-,TRBV7-9,TRBJ1-4,CASSRSLTNEKLFF,TGTGCCAGCAGCCGGAGCCTAACTAATGAAAAACTGTTTTTT
-,-,TRBV16,TRBJ1-3,CASSLSGSGNTIYF,TGTGCCAGCAGCCTCTCCGGATCTGGAAACACCATATATTTT
-,-,TRBV18,TRBJ2-7,CASSPDSYEQYF,TGTGCCAGCTCACCTGACTCCTACGAGCAGTACTTC
-,-,TRBV28,TRBJ2-4,CASSLGVGGRAAKNIQYF,TGTGCCAGCAGTTTGGGAGTCGGAGGGCGGGCAGCCAAAAACATTCAGTACTTC
-,-,TRBV5-6,TRBJ1-1,CASSLAQGPLPLDTEAFF,TGTGCCAGCAGCTTGGCGCAGGGACCCCTCCCGTTGGACACTGAAGCTTTCTTT
-,-,TRBV7-2,TRBJ2-1,CASRPTFYNEQFF,TGTGCCAGCAGACCGACTTTCTACAATGAGCAGTTCTTC
-,once,TRBV6-6,TRBJ2-1,CASSPPRLMLDEQFF,TGTGCCAGCAGTCCGCCGCGACTAATGTTGGATGAGCAGTTCTTC
TRBD1,-,TRBV7-8,TRBJ2-7,CASSPRDRGFYEQYF,TGTGCCAGCAGCCCCCGGGACAGGGGATTCTACGAGCAGTACTTC
TRBD1,-,TRBV9,TRBJ2-7,CASSVTPRDRSDEQYF,TGTGCCAGCAGCGTAACCCCTCGGGACAGGAGCGACGAGCAGTACTTC
TRBD2,-,TRBV9,TRBJ2-1,CASSVVGGRDYNEQFF,TGTGCCAGCAGCGTAGTTGGCGGGAGAGACTACAATGAGCAGTTCTTC
TRBD2,-,TRBV29-1,TRBJ2-7,CSIAGLAGGTTSGLEQYF,TGCAGCATCGCGGGACTAGCGGGAGGTACCACGTCCGGTCTTGAGCAGTACTTC
TRBD1,-,TRBV19,TRBJ1-2,CASKGQGRLSNYGYTF,TGTGCCAGTAAAGGACAGGGACGACTATCTAACTATGGCTACACCTTC
-,once,TRBV6-5,TRBJ2-7,CASSYFFEERYEQYF,TGTGCCAGCAGTTACTTCTTTGAGGAGCGCTACGAGCAGTACTTC
-,once,TRBV28,TRBJ1-1,CASSGDHMNTEAFF,TGTGCCAGCAGTGGAGACCATATGAACACTGAAGCTTTCTTT
-,-,TRBV11-2,TRBJ2-6,CASSLVAASPGANVLTF,TGTGCCAGCAGCTTAGTTGCAGCGAGCCCTGGGGCCAACGTCCTGACTTTC
-,-,TRBV7-2,TRBJ1-4,CASSLGSGNKLFF,TGTGCCAGCAGCTTAGGTTCGGGAAACAAGTTGTTTTTT
-,-,TRBV2,TRBJ2-7,CASSPDMGSSYEQYF,TGTGCCAGCAGTCCTGACATGGGTTCCTCCTACGAGCAGTACTTC
TRBD1,-,TRBV6-5,TRBJ1-5,CASSRDSSWNQPQHF,TGTGCCAGCAGCCGGGACAGCTCGTGGAATCAGCCCCAGCATTTT
-,-,TRBV28,TRBJ2-6,CASSLDRSGANVLTF,TGTGCCAGCAGTTTGGATCGCTCTGGGGCCAACGTCCTGACTTTC
TRBD2,-,TRBV27,TRBJ2-3,CASSTGLAGGPADTQYF,TGTGCCAGCAGTACAGGACTAGCGGGAGGGCCGGCAGATACGCAGTATTTT
TRBD2,-,TRBV4-1,TRBJ2-3,CASSHGTSAPRGTDTQYF,TGCGCCAGCAGCCACGGGACTAGCGCTCCGAGGGGCACAGATACGCAGTATTTT
TRBD1,-,TRBV7-3,TRBJ2-1,CASSFGTGYNEQFF,TGTGCCAGCAGCTTCGGGACAGGGTACAATGAGCAGTTCTTC
-,-,TRBV15,TRBJ2-1,CATSRDHGFFNEQFF,TGTGCCACCAGCAGAGACCATGGTTTTTTCAATGAGCAGTTCTTC
-,-,TRBV4-1,TRBJ1-2,CASSQLRVEYGYTF,TGCGCCAGCAGCCAACTCCGAGTGGAGTATGGCTACACCTTC
TRBD2,-,TRBV5-1,TRBJ2-7,CASSLVPGGPSEQYF,TGCGCCAGCAGCTTGGTTCCGGGAGGGCCCAGCGAGCAGTACTTC
TRBD1,-,TRBV5-8,TRBJ1-5,CASSSDRFYSNQPQHF,TGTGCCAGCAGCTCGGACAGGTTCTATAGCAATCAGCCCCAGCATTTT
TRBD2,-,TRBV7-9,TRBJ2-5,CASSSRTSGKETQYF,TGTGCCAGCAGCTCAAGGACTAGCGGGAAGGAGACCCAGTACTTC
TRBD2,-,TRBV5-1,TRBJ2-1,CASSASGTSGYNEQFF,TGCGCCAGCAGCGCCTCCGGGACTAGCGGATACAATGAGCAGTTCTTC
-,-,TRBV9,TRBJ1-3,CASSVGRQLSGNTIYF,TGTGCCAGCAGCGTAGGTCGCCAACTCTCTGGAAACACCATATATTTT
-,-,TRBV14,TRBJ2-7,CASSQALLPGLKFGQYF,TGTGCCAGCAGCCAAGCACTTTTACCGGGCCTCAAATTTGGGCAGTACTTC
-,-,TRBV19,TRBJ1-1,CASIADTEAFF,TGTGCCAGTATCGCGGACACTGAAGCTTTCTTT
-,-,TRBV4-1,TRBJ2-7,CASSQDLQYYEQYF,TGCGCCAGCAGCCAAGATCTGCAGTACTACGAGCAGTACTTC
-,-,TRBV19,TRBJ2-7,CASSITVFYEQYF,TGTGCCAGTAGTATAACCGTTTTCTACGAGCAGTACTTC
-,-,TRBV19,TRBJ2-1,CASSIDSGTRSDNEQFF,TGTGCCAGTAGTATAGATTCAGGCACCCGGTCGGACAATGAGCAGTTCTTC
-,-,TRBV5-6,TRBJ1-5,CASSLVSRVNQPQHF,TGTGCCAGCAGCTTGGTTTCCAGAGTCAATCAGCCCCAGCATTTT